A single sample is the source of the 3 T cell receptor beta chains below, sequenced in a study of T cells in Graves' hyperthyroidism and ophthalmopathy. There were TCR beta CDR3 regions amplified from RNA transcripts. A first-round RT-PCR of the TCR CDR3 used the HTBI primer set. TCRdb re-called the multiplex PCR reads through MiXCR, storing one row per CDR3 protein. The table shows approximately 500,000 distinct CDR3 sequences, with 46% occurring only once. Material for sequencing was peripheral blood or thyroid tissue (not recorded which). Receptor source: a woman aged 18-29 years with Graves' hyperthyroidism.

In this sample, this clonotype turned up many times. V usage is TRBV2 and J usage is TRBJ2-2, with unresolved D. The CDR3 covers 12 residues. Per germline, CDR1 SNHLY and CDR2 FYNNEI. V was shortened by 7 bases and J by 2 bases, with 5 bases between the two germline ends. DNA for the CDR3: TGTGCCAGCAACATTAACACCGGGGAGCTGTTTTTT. Translated, it gives CASNINTGELFF.

This chain links TRBV29-1 with TRBJ1-1, with TRBD1 matching 7 bases. This CDR3 spans 15 amino acids. Germline V gives CDR1 SQVTM, CDR2 ANQGSEA. The ends lost 5 bases at V and 0 bases at J; junction bases unmatched: 9. CDR3 in amino acids: CSVRQGGNMNTEAFF. CDR3 bases: TGCAGCGTTAGACAGGGAGGCAATATGAACACTGAAGCTTTCTTT.

Of note for this clonotype: Without the conserved terminal phenylalanine or tryptophan, this CDR3 likely stems from a read error. The DNA is omitted, as the CDR3 cannot be located on it reliably, and the CDR3 follows TCRdb's listing. The chain is built from TRBV5-1 and TRBJ1-3; TRBD1, the table's D call, was not compared with the DNA. The CDR3 region is 12 residues in length, termini included. The germline V gene has CDR1 SGHRS and CDR2 YFSETQ. CDR3 region: CASSSPPGRGEP.